One sample yielded the 27 T cell receptor beta chains listed below, sequenced in a study of T cells in Graves' hyperthyroidism and ophthalmopathy. Amplified regions were TCR beta CDR3 sequences from RNA transcripts. TCR CDR3 regions were first amplified by RT-PCR with HTBI primers. TCRdb called the multiplex PCR reads again in MiXCR, with one record for every CDR3 protein. This table holds 700,000 or so distinct CDR3 sequences, about a sixth found once. The sample consisted of blood. These TCRs come from a man aged 18 to 30 with Graves' hyperthyroidism.

The sample holds many counts of this clonotype. This sequence joins TRBV6-2 or TRBV6-3 and TRBJ2-1; D remains unclear. Trimming pared 0 bases from V and 1 base from J, leaving 1 base between. CDR1 MNHEY and CDR2 SVGEGT come from the germline V gene. CDR3 size: 13 residues. The CDR3 loop reads CASSYSSYNEQFF. In DNA, the CDR3 is TGTGCCAGCAGTTACTCGTCCTACAATGAGCAGTTCTTC.

V gene TRBV20-1 combines with J gene TRBJ2-1; 8 nucleotides match TRBD2. With 1 base clipped from V and 7 bases from J, the junction kept 9 bases outside the gene matches. The CDR3 covers 15 residues. Germline V gives CDR1 DFQATT, CDR2 SNEGSKA (reference sequence). CDR3 DNA sequence: TGCAGTGCTAGAGGCCGGGCGGGAGGCTTAAATGAGCAGTTCTTC. It translates to CSARGRAGGLNEQFF.

The chain links TRBV10-3 to TRBJ1-5; D gene uncertain. Germline CDR1 reads ENHRY; CDR2 reads SYGVKD. V shed 0 bases and J shed 10 bases, with 10 bases lying between them. The length of the CDR3 is 13 residues. CDR3 sequence: CAISESSLTPQHF. DNA of the CDR3: TGTGCCATCAGTGAGTCGAGTCTTACTCCCCAGCATTTT.

The chain employs TRBV29-1 and TRBJ2-7; possible D gene TRBD1, 5 bases. Trimming took 5 bases from V and 0 from J, leaving 29 bases between them. There are 19 residues in the CDR3. Germline assignment: CDR1 SQVTM and CDR2 ANQGSEA. CDR3 bases: TGCAGCGTTCGTATCAGGGAATCTCCGGAAAATTCCTTCTCCTACGAGCAGTACTTC. The encoded protein is CSVRIRESPENSFSYEQYF.

This clonotype was counted only a few times. This rearrangement joins TRBV6-2 or TRBV6-3 to TRBJ2-5, with 9 bases that match TRBD1. The CDR3 loop spans 14 amino acids. J lost 14 bases, V lost 6 bases, and 16 bases had no gene match. CDR1 and CDR2 from the germline V gene are MNHEY and SVGEGT. The CDR3 protein is CASRPGTGRIRAYF. The CDR3 DNA follows: TGTGCCAGCAGACCCGGGACAGGGAGGATTCGGGCCTACTTC.

This sequence joins TRBV9 and TRBJ2-3; 7 bases fit TRBD2. With V trimmed by 5 bases and J by 2 bases, 11 bases remained unmatched. CDR1 is SGDLS and CDR2 is YYNGEE in the germline V gene. There are 16 residues in the CDR3. For the CDR3, the DNA is TGTGCCAGCAGTGCCTCGGGAGGAGCGGTCACAGATACGCAGTATTTT. Its translation: CASSASGGAVTDTQYF. The whole variable domain, remainder taken from reference TRBV9 and TRBJ2-3, is DSGVTQTPKHLITATGQRVTLRCSPRSGDLSVYWYQQSLDQGLQFLIQYYNGEERAKGNILERFSAQQFPDLHSELNLSSLELGDSALYFCASSASGGAVTDTQYFGPGTRLTVL.

This clonotype was seen only a few times. The chain has TRBV24-1 and TRBJ2-2; D perhaps matches TRBD2 (5 bases). The germline gives CDR1 KGHDR, CDR2 SFDVKD. This CDR3 spans 17 amino acids. V dropped 4 bases and J dropped 6 bases, with 20 bases sitting between them. CDR3 residues: CATSDSTPGTKAGELFF. The CDR3 nucleotides are TGTGCCACCAGTGACTCAACACCGGGAACCAAGGCCGGGGAGCTGTTTTTT.

This clonotype was detected ten times or more. This chain's CDR3 is CASSLRTGINNEQFF. The CDR3 nucleotides are TGTGCCAGCAGCCTACGGACAGGGATAAACAATGAGCAGTTCTTC. The chain couples TRBV7-9 to TRBJ2-1; TRBD1 matches at 8 bases. With 5 bases clipped from V and 5 bases from J, the junction kept 8 bases outside the gene matches. There are 15 residues in the CDR3. CDR1 and CDR2 from the germline V gene are SEHNR and FQNEAQ (reference sequence).

The table lists this clonotype with a few counts. This sequence joins TRBV13 and TRBJ2-7, with TRBD2 as a possible D gene (6 bases). Germline V gene data show CDR1 as PRHDT and CDR2 as FYEKMQ (reference sequence). CDR3 size: 12 residues. V shed 4 bases and J shed 8 bases, with 12 bases lying between them. The CDR3 sequence: CASSSFGTQQYF. The CDR3 bases are TGTGCCAGCAGCTCCTTCGGGACTCAGCAGTACTTC.

The chain employs TRBV9 and TRBJ2-1, with TRBD2 matching over 7 bases. J was trimmed by 7 bases and V by 4 bases; bases with no gene match: 8. CDR1 SGDLS and CDR2 YYNGEE come from the germline V gene. This CDR3 spans 14 amino acids. The CDR3 here is CASSISRDYNEQFF. CDR3 DNA sequence: TGTGCCAGCAGCATCTCCAGGGACTATAATGAGCAGTTCTTC. Looking up the rest from reference TRBV9 and TRBJ2-1 gives the full variable domain: DSGVTQTPKHLITATGQRVTLRCSPRSGDLSVYWYQQSLDQGLQFLIQYYNGEERAKGNILERFSAQQFPDLHSELNLSSLELGDSALYFCASSISRDYNEQFFGPGTRLTVL.

The V call is TRBV28, the J call TRBJ2-1; 14 positions match TRBD2. The V segment lost 6 bases and the J segment 12 bases; nucleotides outside the gene matches: 10. CDR3 length: 15 residues. Looked up from germline, CDR1 is MDHEN and CDR2 is SYDVKM. The CDR3 coding sequence is TGTGCCAGCAGGACAGGACTAGCGGGAGGTGGGGGGCAGTTCTTC. It codes for CASRTGLAGGGGQFF. The entire variable domain, with the rest obtained from reference TRBV28 and TRBJ2-1, is as follows: DVKVTQSSRYLVKRTGEKVFLECVQDMDHENMFWYRQDPGLGLRLIYFSYDVKMKEKGDIPEGYSVSREKKERFSLILESASTNQTSMYLCASRTGLAGGGGQFFGPGTRLTVL.

There are many counts of this clonotype. The rearrangement joins TRBV7-2 to TRBJ1-1, with 7 bases identical to TRBD1. The length of the CDR3 is 15 residues. CDR1 SGHTA and CDR2 FQGNSA come from the germline V gene. V dropped 6 bases and J dropped 9; count of bases not matched to a gene: 16. As DNA, the CDR3 is TGTGCCAGCAGGTCAACAGGGGCGGTAACACTAAAAGCTTTCTTT. It translates to CASRSTGAVTLKAFF.

The chain carries TRBV19 and TRBJ2-5, with a possible D match to TRBD1 (5 bases). The V and J ends lost 4 bases and 5 bases respectively, with 11 bases between them. Germline V CDR1 and CDR2: LNHDA, SQIVND (reference sequence). The length of the CDR3 is 13 residues. The DNA for the CDR3 is TGTGCCAGTAGTAGACAGTTACGGGAGACCCAGTACTTC. Its protein is CASSRQLRETQYF.

This clonotype has at least ten counts. A junction end diverges from the germline sequence, so it may reflect a read error. The chain's CDR3 is CASSPLRDASNNEQFF. As DNA, the CDR3 is TGTGCCAGCAGTCCGCTCCGGGACGCCTCCAACAATGAGCAGTTCTTC. The gene calls are TRBV27 and TRBJ2-1; TRBD1 or TRBD2 may be the D gene (5 bases each). The CDR3 sequence is 16 residues long. CDR1 is MNHEY, CDR2 SMNVEV, per germline (reference sequence).

In its sample, this clonotype was seen a few times. V is TRBV7-9 and J is TRBJ2-7; D not resolved. V was shortened by 1 base and J by 3 bases, with 10 bases between the two germline ends. The germline gives CDR1 SEHNR, CDR2 FQNEAQ (reference sequence). The CDR3 is made up of 14 amino acids. The CDR3 here is CASSLDRALYEQYF. CDR3 coding DNA: TGTGCCAGCAGCTTAGATCGGGCCCTCTACGAGCAGTACTTC.

This clonotype appeared many times. The chain employs TRBV6-1 and TRBJ2-5, with D perhaps TRBD2 (5 bases). The germline gives CDR1 MNHNS, CDR2 SASEGT. V was pared by 6 bases and J by 9 bases, with 17 bases between. There are 13 residues in the CDR3. The CDR3 protein is CASRRTGSMAQYF. As DNA, the CDR3 is TGTGCCAGCAGACGGACGGGATCTATGGCCCAGTACTTC.

A word on this clonotype: The junction and the germline gene differ at one end; a read error may be behind it. The rearrangement joins TRBV18 to TRBJ2-3; 8 nucleotides align to TRBD2. The CDR3 totals 15 residues. CDR1 KGHSH and CDR2 LQKENI come from the germline V gene. The CDR3 loop is CPSSPLTGGTDTQYF. In DNA, the CDR3 is TGTCCCAGCTCACCTCTCACGGGAGGGACAGATACGCAGTATTTT. Complete variable domain (other parts from reference TRBV18 and TRBJ2-3): NAGVMQNPRHLVRRRGQEARLRCSPMKGHSHVYWYRQLPEEGLKFMVYLQKENIIDESGMPKERFSAEFPKEGPSILRIQQVVRGDSAAYFCPSSPLTGGTDTQYFGPGTRLTVL.

This clonotype came up many times. CDR3 sequence (DNA): TGTGCCAGCAGCCAAGGAGGCGGGAGGAGCTCCTACAATGAGCAGTTCTTC. Residues: CASSQGGGRSSYNEQFF. This chain uses TRBV4-2 with TRBJ2-1; 8 nucleotides align to TRBD2. The germline gives CDR1 LGHNA, CDR2 YNFKEQ. The CDR3 length is 17 residues. With V trimmed by 1 base and J by 0 bases, 5 bases remained unmatched.

This clonotype appeared many times. The J gene is TRBJ2-3, the V gene TRBV18; tentative D call: TRBD2 (5 bases). The V gene lost 5 bases and the J gene lost 5 bases, with 14 bases spanning the gap. CDR1 KGHSH and CDR2 LQKENI come from the germline V gene. The CDR3 runs to 14 residues. CDR3 nucleotides: TGTGCCAGCTCATCGACTTATCGGGGAGATACGCAGTATTTT. This codes for CASSSTYRGDTQYF.

This clonotype came up a few times. The genes are TRBV20-1 and TRBJ1-1; D is possibly TRBD1 (5 bases). V lost 3 bases and J 9 bases, leaving 17 bases between the germline ends. There are 13 residues in the CDR3. In germline, CDR1 is DFQATT, CDR2 SNEGSKA (reference sequence). CDR3 nucleotide sequence: TGCAGTGCTAGTCCCAGGGAGGATACTAAAGCTTTCTTT. Translated: CSASPREDTKAFF.

A few counts support this clonotype. The V gene is TRBV19, the J gene TRBJ1-5; D ambiguous. CDR1 and CDR2 (germline): LNHDA, SQIVND (reference sequence). This CDR3 is 15 amino acids long. V lost 0 bases and J 2 bases, leaving 8 bases between the germline ends. CDR3 loop: CASSIDPWGNQPQHF. As DNA, the CDR3 is TGTGCCAGTAGTATAGATCCCTGGGGCAATCAGCCCCAGCATTTT. Looking up the rest from reference TRBV19 and TRBJ1-5 gives the full variable domain: DGGITQSPKYLFRKEGQNVTLSCEQNLNHDAMYWYRQDPGQGLRLIYYSQIVNDFQKGDIAEGYSVSREKKESFPLTVTSAQKNPTAFYLCASSIDPWGNQPQHFGDGTRLSIL.

In its sample, this clonotype was seen a few times. This chain uses TRBV19 with TRBJ2-3; perhaps TRBD1 as D (7 bases). The V end lost 8 bases, the J end lost 2 bases, and 17 bases lay between the germline ends. The CDR3 is 15 residues long. The germline V gene has CDR1 LNHDA and CDR2 SQIVND (reference sequence). The CDR3 nucleotides are TGTGCCAGTGAGGACAGGACTACACACACAGATACGCAGTATTTT. Residues: CASEDRTTHTDTQYF.

This clonotype came up a few times. The chain is built from TRBV2 and TRBJ2-7; a possible D gene is TRBD2 (5 bases). V dropped 6 bases and J dropped 0 bases, with 18 bases sitting between them. CDR1 SNHLY and CDR2 FYNNEI come from the germline V gene. The CDR3 runs 16 residues. CDR3 sequence: CASSRYRSGGSYEQYF. The CDR3 nucleotides are TGTGCCAGCAGCAGATATCGGAGCGGAGGCTCCTACGAGCAGTACTTC. Drawing the rest from reference TRBV2 and TRBJ2-7, the complete variable domain is EPEVTQTPSHQVTQMGQEVILRCVPISNHLYFYWYRQILGQKVEFLVSFYNNEISEKSEIFDDQFSVERPDGSNFTLKIRSTKLEDSAMYFCASSRYRSGGSYEQYFGPGTRLTVT.

This chain connects TRBV3-1 to TRBJ2-3, with 12 bases identical to TRBD2. V shed 1 base, J shed 2 bases, and the junction held 4 bases outside the gene matches. The CDR3 consists of 17 residues. Germline V gives CDR1 LGHDT, CDR2 YNNKEL (reference sequence). This CDR3 is CASSQGTSGADTDTQYF. DNA of the CDR3: TGTGCCAGCAGCCAAGGGACTAGCGGGGCAGACACAGATACGCAGTATTTT.

Many counts were recorded for this clonotype. The junction and the germline gene differ at one end; a read error may be behind it. The chain combines TRBV12-3 or TRBV12-4 with TRBJ2-3, with TRBD2 identical over 13 bases. The CDR3 length is 18 residues. CDR3 in amino acids: CASSPGLAGVQSTDTQYF. The CDR3 nucleotides read TGTGCCAGCAGTCCCGGACTAGCGGGAGTTCAAAGCACAGATACGCAATATTTT.

Ten or more counts support this clonotype. The V and J genes are TRBV7-2 and TRBJ2-7; 11 positions match TRBD2. In germline, CDR1 is SGHTA, CDR2 FQGNSA. CDR3 size: 16 residues. The ends lost 1 base at V and 5 bases at J; junction bases unmatched: 7. CDR3 sequence reads: CASSLVFTSGSNEQYF. In DNA, the CDR3 is TGTGCCAGCAGCTTAGTCTTTACTAGCGGGAGCAACGAGCAGTACTTC. Full variable domain (remainder filled in from reference TRBV7-2 and TRBJ2-7): GAGVSQSPSNKVTEKGKDVELRCDPISGHTALYWYRQSLGQGLEFLIYFQGNSAPDKSGLPSDRFSAERTGGSVSTLTIQRTQQEDSAVYLCASSLVFTSGSNEQYFGPGTRLTVT.

The rearrangement links TRBV6-2 or TRBV6-3 to TRBJ2-7; 14 nucleotides align to TRBD2. The V gene end was trimmed by 2 bases and the J gene end by 6 bases; junction bases not matched to a gene: 18. Per the germline V gene, CDR1 is MNHEY and CDR2 is SVGEGT. The CDR3 sequence is 20 residues long. The CDR3 reads CASSYPVRTSGRNPTSEQYF. The CDR3 nucleotides read TGTGCCAGCAGTTACCCGGTGAGGACTAGCGGGAGGAACCCAACCAGCGAGCAGTACTTC.